This T cell receptor (beta chain) comes out of a study of tumor-infiltrating lymphocytes in primary liver carcinoma. Study summary: Tumor staging was T1-T3 N0M0; sizes spanned 4.2 to 10 cm across.

Between 20 and 30 mg of unsorted bulk tissue served as the source from which RNA and DNA were co-extracted. None of the patients had received treatment, and all had chronic HBV infection. Study results and caveats: Tumors had a significantly higher top-250-clone fraction than blood (p = 0.039).

Germline V lookup: CDR1 LNHDA, CDR2 SQIVND (reference sequence). This CDR3 has 15 residues. TCR beta cDNA was reverse-transcribed from about 500 ng of total RNA. The reaction used a constant-region primer and ProtoScript II reverse transcriptase. Employing slightly modified ARM-PCR, three nested multiplex PCR rounds were run, and these gave rise to the TCR beta libraries. Forward primers for TRBV1-TRBV30 and a C-beta reverse primer served the first two PCR rounds, at about 10 cycles each. TCRdb reprocessed the multiplex PCR reads via MiXCR and lists one record per CDR3 protein. The sample consists of about 120,000 distinct CDR3 sequences, around 70% of them appearing once. Turning to this clonotype: Antigen: not known. One end of the junction fails to match germline, which may point to a read error.

The specimen sequenced was tumor-adjacent normal liver tissue. The sequence came from a woman in her sixties or seventies with primary liver carcinoma and hepatitis B virus infection. The genes are TRBV19 and TRBJ1-1, with 8 bases aligning to TRBD1. This CDR3 reads CACSLGQGGNTEAFF. The CDR3 coding sequence is TGTGCCTGTAGTTTAGGACAGGGCGGAAACACTGAAGCTTTCTTT. Combining the CDR3 with reference TRBV19 and TRBJ1-1 gives the whole variable domain DGGITQSPKYLFRKEGQNVTLSCEQNLNHDAMYWYRQDPGQGLRLIYYSQIVNDFQKGDIAEGYSVSREKKESFPLTVTSAQKNPTAFYLCACSLGQGGNTEAFFGQGTRLTVV.